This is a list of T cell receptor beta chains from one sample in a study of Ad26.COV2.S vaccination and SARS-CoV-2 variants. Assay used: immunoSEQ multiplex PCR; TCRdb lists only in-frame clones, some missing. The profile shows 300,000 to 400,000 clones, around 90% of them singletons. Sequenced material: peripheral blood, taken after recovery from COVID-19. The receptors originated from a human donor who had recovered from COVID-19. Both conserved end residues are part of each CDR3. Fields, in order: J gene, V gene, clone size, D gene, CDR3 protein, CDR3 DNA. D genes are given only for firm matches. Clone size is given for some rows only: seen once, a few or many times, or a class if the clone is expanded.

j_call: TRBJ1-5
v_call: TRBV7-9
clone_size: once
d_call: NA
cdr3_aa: CASSLGRAGNNQPQHF
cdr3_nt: TGTGCCAGCAGCTTAGGCAGGGCAGGGAACAATCAGCCCCAGCATTTT

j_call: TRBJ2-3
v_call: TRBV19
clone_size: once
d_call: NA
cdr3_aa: CASSMFVGDTQYF
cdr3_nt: TGTGCCAGTAGTATGTTCGTAGGAGATACGCAGTATTTT

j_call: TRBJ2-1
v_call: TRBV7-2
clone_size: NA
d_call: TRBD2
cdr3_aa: CASSRLAGVLNEQFF
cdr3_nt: TGTGCCAGCTCAAGACTAGCGGGGGTACTCAATGAGCAGTTCTTC

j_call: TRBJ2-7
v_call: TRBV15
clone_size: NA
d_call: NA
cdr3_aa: CATRPATEYEQYF
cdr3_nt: TGTGCCACCAGGCCAGCTACCGAATACGAGCAGTACTTC

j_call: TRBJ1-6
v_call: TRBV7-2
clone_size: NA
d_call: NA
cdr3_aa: CASSRRGFDNSPLHF
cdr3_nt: TGTGCCAGCAGTAGAAGGGGTTTCGATAATTCACCCCTCCACTTT

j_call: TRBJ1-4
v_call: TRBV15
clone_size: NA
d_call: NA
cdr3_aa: CATSRAGVEGEKLFF
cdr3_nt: TGTGCCACCAGCAGAGCCGGGGTGGAGGGGGAAAAACTGTTTTTT

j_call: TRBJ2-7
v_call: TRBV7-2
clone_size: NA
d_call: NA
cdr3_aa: CASSLSDGLTSEQYF
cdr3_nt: TGTGCCAGCAGTCTCTCGGACGGACTTACATCCGAGCAGTACTTC

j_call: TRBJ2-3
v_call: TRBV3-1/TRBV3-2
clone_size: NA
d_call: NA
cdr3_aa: CASSQAAGRTDTQYF
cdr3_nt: TGTGCCAGCAGCCAAGCGGCGGGACGTACAGATACGCAGTATTTT

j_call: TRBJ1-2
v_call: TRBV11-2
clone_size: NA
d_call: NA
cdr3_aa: CASSPGPLSDYGYTF
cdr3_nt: TGTGCCAGCAGCCCCGGGCCCTTGAGTGACTATGGCTACACCTTC

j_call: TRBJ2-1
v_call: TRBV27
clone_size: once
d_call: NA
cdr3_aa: CASSFTGFDEQFF
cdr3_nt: TGTGCCAGCAGCTTCACGGGTTTTGATGAGCAGTTCTTC

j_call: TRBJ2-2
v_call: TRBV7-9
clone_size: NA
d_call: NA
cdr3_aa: CASSPGRSPNTGELFF
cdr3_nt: TGTGCCAGCAGCCCCGGACGTTCCCCGAACACCGGGGAGCTGTTTTTT

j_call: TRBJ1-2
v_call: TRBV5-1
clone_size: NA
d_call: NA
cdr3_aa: CASSFDSTGSGYTF
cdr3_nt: TGCGCCAGCAGCTTTGACAGTACGGGCTCTGGCTACACCTTC

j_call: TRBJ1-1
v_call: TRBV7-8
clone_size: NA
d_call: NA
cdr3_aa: CASSLGEGGFTEAFF
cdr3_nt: TGTGCCAGCAGCTTAGGAGAAGGAGGGTTTACTGAAGCTTTCTTT

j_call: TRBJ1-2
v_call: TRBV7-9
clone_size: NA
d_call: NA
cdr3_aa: CASSLAWFGYTF
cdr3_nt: TGTGCCAGCAGCTTAGCTTGGTTTGGCTACACCTTC

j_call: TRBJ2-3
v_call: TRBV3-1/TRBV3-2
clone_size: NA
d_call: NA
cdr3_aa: CASSHHGDTQYF
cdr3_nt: TGTGCCAGCAGCCATCACGGTGATACGCAGTATTTT

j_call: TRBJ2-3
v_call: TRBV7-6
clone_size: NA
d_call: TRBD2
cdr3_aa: CASSWAGGDRPTSTDTQYF
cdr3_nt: TGTGCCAGCAGCTGGGCGGGGGGGGACCGTCCGACTAGCACAGATACGCAGTATTTT

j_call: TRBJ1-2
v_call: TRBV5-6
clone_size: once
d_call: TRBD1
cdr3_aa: CASSLGRGLYGYTF
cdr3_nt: TGTGCCAGCAGCTTGGGCAGGGGGCTCTATGGCTACACCTTC

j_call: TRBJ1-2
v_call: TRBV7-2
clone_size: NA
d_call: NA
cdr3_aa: CASSLDTGPRLGYGYTF
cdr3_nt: TGTGCCAGCAGCTTAGATACAGGCCCAAGGTTAGGCTATGGCTACACCTTC

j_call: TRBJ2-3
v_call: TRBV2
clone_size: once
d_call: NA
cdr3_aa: CASTVKQSTDTQYF
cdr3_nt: TGTGCCAGCACCGTAAAGCAGTCCACAGATACGCAGTATTTT

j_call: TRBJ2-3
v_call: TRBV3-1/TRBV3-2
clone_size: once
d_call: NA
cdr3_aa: CASGLGGTDTQYF
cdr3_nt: TGTGCCAGCGGACTAGGGGGGACAGATACGCAGTATTTT

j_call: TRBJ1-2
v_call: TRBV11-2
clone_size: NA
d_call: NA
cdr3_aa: CASSRQPNYGYTF
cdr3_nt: TGTGCCAGCAGCAGACAGCCCAACTATGGCTACACCTTC

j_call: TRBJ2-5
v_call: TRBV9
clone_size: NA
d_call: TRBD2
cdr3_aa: CASSVESGGAVETQYF
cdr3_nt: TGTGCCAGCAGCGTAGAGAGCGGGGGGGCGGTTGAGACCCAGTACTTC

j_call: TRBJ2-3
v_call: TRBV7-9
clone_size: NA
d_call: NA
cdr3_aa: CASIRTVGDTQYF
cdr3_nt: TGTGCCAGCATTCGGACAGTCGGAGATACGCAGTATTTT

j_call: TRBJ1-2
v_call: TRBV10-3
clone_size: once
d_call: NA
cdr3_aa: CAISETGLGYGYTF
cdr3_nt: TGTGCCATCAGTGAGACAGGGTTAGGATACGGCTACACCTTC

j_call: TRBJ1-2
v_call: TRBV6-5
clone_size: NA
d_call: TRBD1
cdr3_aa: CASSLGRDSNYGYTF
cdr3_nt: TGTGCCAGCAGCCTGGGCCGGGACAGCAACTATGGCTACACCTTC

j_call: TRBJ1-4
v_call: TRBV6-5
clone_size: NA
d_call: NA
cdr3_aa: CASGGTPDEKLFF
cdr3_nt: TGTGCCAGCGGGGGGACACCTGATGAAAAACTGTTTTTT

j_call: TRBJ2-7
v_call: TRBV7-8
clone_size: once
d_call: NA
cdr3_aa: CASSLENRVFSPEQYF
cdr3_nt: TGTGCCAGCAGCTTAGAGAACAGGGTTTTTTCTCCCGAGCAGTACTTC

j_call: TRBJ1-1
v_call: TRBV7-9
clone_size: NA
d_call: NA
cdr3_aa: CASSYAGNTEAFF
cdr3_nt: TGTGCCAGCAGCTACGCCGGGAACACTGAAGCTTTCTTT

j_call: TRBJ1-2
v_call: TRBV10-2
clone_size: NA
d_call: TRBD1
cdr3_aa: CASSESHPGQGTYGYTF
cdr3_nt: TGCGCCAGCAGTGAGTCCCACCCGGGACAGGGGACATATGGCTACACCTTC

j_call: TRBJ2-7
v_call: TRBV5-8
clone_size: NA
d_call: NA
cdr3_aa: CASSFSRGIRYEQYF
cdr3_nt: TGTGCCAGCAGCTTTTCGCGGGGAATTCGCTACGAGCAGTACTTC

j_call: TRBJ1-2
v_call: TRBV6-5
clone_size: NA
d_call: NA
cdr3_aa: CASSLTGTSGYTF
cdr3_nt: TGTGCCAGCAGTCTCACAGGGACTTCGGGCTACACCTTC

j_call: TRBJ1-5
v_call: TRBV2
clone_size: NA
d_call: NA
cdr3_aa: CASRTRQGIDQPQHF
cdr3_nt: TGTGCCAGCAGGACTAGGCAGGGGATAGATCAGCCCCAGCATTTT

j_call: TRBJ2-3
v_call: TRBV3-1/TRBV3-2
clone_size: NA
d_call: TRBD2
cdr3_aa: CASSQFLAGKDTQYF
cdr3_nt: TGTGCCAGCAGCCAATTCCTAGCGGGGAAAGATACGCAGTATTTT

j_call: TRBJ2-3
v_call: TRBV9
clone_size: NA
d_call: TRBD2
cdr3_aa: CASSVVSSGVEVRPDTQYF
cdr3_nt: TGTGCCAGCAGCGTAGTATCGAGCGGGGTGGAGGTTAGGCCAGATACGCAGTATTTT

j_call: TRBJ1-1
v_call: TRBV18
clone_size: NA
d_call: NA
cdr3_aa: CASSPGPPLNTEAFF
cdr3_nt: TGTGCCAGCTCGCCCGGGCCCCCTTTGAACACTGAAGCTTTCTTT